A selection of T cell receptor beta chains follows, all from one sample in a study of blood T cells in healthy people across ages. Using its own MiXCR run on the 5' RACE reads, TCRdb lists one record per CDR3 protein. The repertoire consists of 850,000 to 1,000,000 distinct CDR3 sequences, with about 44% occurring once and the leading ten covering around 15%. Sequencing was performed on blood. Receptor source: a man aged 30 to 39 in good health. CDR3s include the opening cysteine and the closing phenylalanine or tryptophan. Fields, in order: V gene, D gene, clone size, J gene, CDR3 protein, CDR3 DNA. A D gene is named only where the DNA matches it firmly. Some rows mark clone size as missing; the rest say once, few, many or name a class of expanded clone.

TRBV20-1,-,-,TRBJ2-5,CSARREEETQYF,TGCAGTGCTAGAAGGGAGGAAGAGACCCAGTACTTC
TRBV20-1,TRBD2,-,TRBJ2-3,CSAHRGDTDTQYF,TGCAGTGCTCACCGGGGGGATACAGATACGCAGTATTTT
TRBV3-1,TRBD1,few,TRBJ2-7,CASSVRQGFSEQYF,TGTGCCAGCAGCGTAAGACAGGGTTTCTCGGAGCAGTACTTC
TRBV2,-,-,TRBJ1-1,CASSEEQVLLNTEAFF,TGTGCCAGCAGTGAGGAACAGGTACTCCTGAACACTGAAGCTTTCTTT
TRBV24-1,-,-,TRBJ1-1,CATSDLTDTEAFF,TGTGCCACCAGTGACCTGACAGATACTGAAGCTTTCTTT
TRBV9,-,few,TRBJ2-1,CASSVTSSSGHGEQFF,TGTGCCAGCAGCGTCACGTCGAGTAGCGGACATGGAGAGCAGTTCTTC
TRBV6-6,TRBD1,once,TRBJ2-1,CASSYFRDSPHNEQFF,TGTGCCAGCAGTTACTTCAGGGACAGCCCACACAATGAGCAGTTCTTC
TRBV28,-,few,TRBJ2-7,CASSLQSHEQYF,TGTGCCAGCAGTTTACAGAGTCACGAGCAGTACTTC
TRBV5-1,TRBD1,-,TRBJ1-1,CASSSGQGGLGTEAFF,TGCGCCAGCAGCTCGGGACAGGGGGGACTTGGCACTGAAGCTTTCTTT
TRBV6-5,-,-,TRBJ1-1,CASSYSPGHRDAEAFF,TGTGCCAGCAGTTACTCCCCGGGACACCGGGACGCTGAAGCTTTCTTT
TRBV11-3,TRBD2,-,TRBJ2-3,CASSLFSGGRDTQYF,TGTGCCAGCAGCTTATTTAGCGGGGGTCGGGATACGCAGTATTTT
TRBV28,TRBD1,-,TRBJ2-7,CASSPYRGLNEQYF,TGTGCCAGCAGTCCTTACAGGGGGCTAAACGAGCAGTACTTC
TRBV30,TRBD1,-,TRBJ2-1,CAWTTGVDSHNEQFF,TGTGCCTGGACTACAGGGGTAGATTCCCACAATGAGCAGTTCTTC
TRBV3-1,-,few,TRBJ2-3,CASSQAQGSGKDTQYF,TGTGCCAGCAGCCAAGCGCAGGGGAGCGGGAAAGATACGCAGTATTTT
TRBV2,-,-,TRBJ2-1,CASTGTGKREQFF,TGTGCCAGCACCGGGACGGGGAAGAGGGAGCAGTTCTTC
TRBV27,-,-,TRBJ2-3,CASSTTRADTQYF,TGTGCCAGCAGTACAACCAGGGCAGATACGCAGTATTTT
TRBV29-1,TRBD1,-,TRBJ1-5,CSVSQGARQPQHF,TGCAGCGTCTCACAGGGGGCCAGGCAGCCCCAGCATTTT
TRBV6-6,TRBD1,few,TRBJ2-2,CASIVVLGTEDTGELFF,TGTGCCAGCATAGTAGTTTTGGGGACAGAGGACACCGGGGAGCTGTTTTTT
TRBV9,-,-,TRBJ2-3,CASSVGEGPDTQYF,TGTGCCAGCAGCGTAGGAGAGGGTCCAGATACGCAGTATTTT
TRBV28,-,-,TRBJ1-5,CASSLAPRGTGQPQHF,TGTGCCAGCAGTTTAGCCCCGAGGGGTACCGGGCAGCCCCAGCATTTT
TRBV27,-,few,TRBJ2-6,CASSLWGGQFLSGANVLTF,TGTGCCAGCAGTTTATGGGGAGGACAGTTCCTCTCTGGGGCCAACGTCCTGACTTTC
TRBV4-2,TRBD1,-,TRBJ2-1,CASSHPQGAAGNEQFF,TGTGCCAGCAGCCACCCACAGGGGGCCGCTGGCAATGAGCAGTTCTTC
TRBV4-1,TRBD1,-,TRBJ1-2,CASSQLETGDSWGYTF,TGCGCCAGCAGCCAACTTGAAACAGGGGATTCGTGGGGCTACACCTTC
TRBV6-5,TRBD1,many,TRBJ2-1,CASSLQGADYNEQFF,TGTGCCAGCAGTTTACAGGGGGCTGACTACAATGAGCAGTTCTTC
TRBV27,-,-,TRBJ2-3,CASSLSGQHGDTQYF,TGTGCCAGCAGTTTATCGGGCCAGCACGGAGATACGCAGTATTTT
TRBV6-1,-,few,TRBJ2-2,CASSEKGDSGELFF,TGTGCCAGCAGTGAGAAGGGGGATAGCGGGGAGCTGTTTTTT
TRBV12-5,-,-,TRBJ1-1,CASGLVRGGGVNTEAFF,TGTGCTAGTGGTTTGGTCCGGGGCGGTGGAGTGAACACTGAAGCTTTCTTT
TRBV25-1,TRBD2,few,TRBJ2-7,CASSEPGLVYEQYF,TGTGCCAGCAGTGAGCCGGGACTAGTTTACGAGCAGTACTTC
TRBV10-3,-,-,TRBJ1-1,CATSEQENTEAFF,TGTGCCACCAGTGAGCAGGAGAACACTGAAGCTTTCTTT
TRBV27,-,-,TRBJ2-7,CASSLSSDYEQYF,TGTGCCAGCAGTTTATCGTCAGACTACGAGCAGTACTTC
TRBV9,TRBD2,-,TRBJ2-2,CASTSGGTDTGELFF,TGTGCCAGCACTAGCGGGGGGACAGACACCGGGGAGCTGTTTTTT
TRBV6-6,TRBD1,-,TRBJ1-6,CASSGRQGNNSPLHF,TGTGCCAGCAGTGGGCGACAGGGGAATAATTCACCCCTCCACTTT
TRBV5-1,-,-,TRBJ2-7,CASSLEGEYEQYF,TGCGCCAGCAGCTTGGAGGGAGAATACGAGCAGTACTTC